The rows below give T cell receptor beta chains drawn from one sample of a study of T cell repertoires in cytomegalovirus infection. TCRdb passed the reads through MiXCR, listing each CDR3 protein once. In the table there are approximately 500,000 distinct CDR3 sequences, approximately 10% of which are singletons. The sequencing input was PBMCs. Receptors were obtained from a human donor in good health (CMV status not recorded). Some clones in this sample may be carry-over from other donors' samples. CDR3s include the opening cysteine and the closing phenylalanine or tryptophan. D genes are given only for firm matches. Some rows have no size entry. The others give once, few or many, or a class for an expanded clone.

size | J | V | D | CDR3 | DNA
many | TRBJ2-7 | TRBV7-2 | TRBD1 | CASSPRTGGYEQYF | TGTGCCAGCAGCCCCAGGACAGGGGGTTACGAGCAGTACTTC
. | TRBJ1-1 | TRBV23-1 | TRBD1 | CASSQKTGPNTEAFF | TGCGCCAGCAGTCAAAAGACAGGGCCGAACACTGAGGCTTTCTTT
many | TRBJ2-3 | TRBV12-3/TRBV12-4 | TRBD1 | CASSWGQGVTDTQYF | TGTGCCAGCAGTTGGGGACAGGGAGTAACAGATACGCAGTATTTT
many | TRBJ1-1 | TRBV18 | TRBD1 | CASSPRGLTDGQGANTEAFF | TGTGCCAGCTCACCACGGGGATTAACCGACGGTCAGGGGGCGAACACTGAAGCTTTCTTT
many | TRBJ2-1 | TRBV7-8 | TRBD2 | CASTLNPGLDLANEQFF | TGTGCCAGCACCCTCAACCCGGGACTAGATCTTGCCAATGAGCAGTTCTTC
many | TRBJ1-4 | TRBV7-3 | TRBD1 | CASSLIEGADEKLFF | TGTGCCAGCAGCTTAATCGAGGGGGCGGATGAAAAACTGTTTTTT
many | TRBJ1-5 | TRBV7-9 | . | CASSLDESSNQPQHF | TGTGCCAGCAGCCTCGACGAAAGTAGCAATCAGCCCCAGCATTTT
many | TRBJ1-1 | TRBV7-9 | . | CASSANRDNPNTEAFF | TGTGCCAGCAGCGCGAACCGGGACAATCCGAACACTGAAGCTTTCTTT
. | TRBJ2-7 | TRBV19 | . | CASSWATGSDEQYF | TGTGCCAGTAGTTGGGCCACGGGGAGCGACGAGCAGTACTTC
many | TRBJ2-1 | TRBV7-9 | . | CASSDLRGSSYNEQFF | TGTGCCAGCAGCGATCTTAGGGGGAGCTCCTACAATGAGCAGTTCTTC
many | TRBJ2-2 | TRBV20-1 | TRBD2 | CSALGAGGPHGELFF | TGCAGTGCCCTGGGAGCGGGAGGGCCCCACGGGGAGCTGTTTTTT
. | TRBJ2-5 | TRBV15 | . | CATSSSPRDIFSRGETQYF | TGTGCCACCAGCAGTTCCCCCCGGGACATTTTTTCCAGGGGAGAGACCCAGTACTTC
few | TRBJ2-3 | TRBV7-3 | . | CASSTSYQDTQYF | TGTGCCAGCTCGACTAGTTATCAAGATACGCAGTATTTT
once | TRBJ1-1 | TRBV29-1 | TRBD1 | CSVDQGAWTEAFF | TGCAGCGTTGACCAGGGGGCATGGACTGAAGCTTTCTTT
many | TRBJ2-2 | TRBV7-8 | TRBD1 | CASSLTGGDTGELFF | TGTGCCAGCAGCTTGACAGGGGGCGACACCGGGGAGCTGTTTTTT
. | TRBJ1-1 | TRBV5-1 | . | CASTLGAVGTEAFF | TGCGCCAGCACCTTAGGGGCAGTTGGCACTGAAGCTTTCTTT
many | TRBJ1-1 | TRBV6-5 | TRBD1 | CASRRSGGGTEAFF | TGTGCCAGCAGACGATCAGGGGGTGGCACTGAAGCTTTCTTT
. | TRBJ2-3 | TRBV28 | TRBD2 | CASSLPRGRTSTDTQYF | TGTGCCAGCAGTTTACCGCGCGGGAGGACCAGCACAGATACGCAGTATTTT
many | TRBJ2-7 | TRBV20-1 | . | CSARPAYEQYF | TGCAGTGCTAGACCGGCCTACGAGCAGTACTTC
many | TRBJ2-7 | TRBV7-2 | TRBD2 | CASSLPRTSGRGYEQYF | TGTGCCAGCAGCCTCCCACGGACTAGCGGGAGGGGCTACGAGCAGTACTTC
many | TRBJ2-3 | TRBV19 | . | CASSISGIDTQYF | TGTGCCAGTAGTATTTCGGGAATAGATACGCAGTATTTT
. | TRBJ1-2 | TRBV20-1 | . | CSARSLGQRGRGYTF | TGCAGTGCTAGATCCCTAGGACAGAGGGGCCGCGGCTACACCTTC
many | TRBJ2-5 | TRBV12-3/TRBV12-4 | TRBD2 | CASSLASGSGTQYF | TGTGCCAGCAGTTTAGCTAGCGGGAGTGGGACCCAGTACTTC
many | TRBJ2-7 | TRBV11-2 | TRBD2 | CASSSWRGDGYFYEQYF | TGTGCCAGCAGCTCCTGGCGGGGGGACGGCTACTTCTACGAGCAGTACTTC
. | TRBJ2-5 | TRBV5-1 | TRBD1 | CASMGQEGETQYF | TGCGCCAGCATGGGACAGGAGGGAGAGACCCAGTACTTC
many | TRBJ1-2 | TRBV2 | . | CASSEGGKYNGYTF | TGTGCCAGCAGTGAAGGGGGAAAATACAATGGCTACACCTTC
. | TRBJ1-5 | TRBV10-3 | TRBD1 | CAISESKVRGSNQPQHF | TGTGCCATCAGTGAGTCGAAGGTCAGGGGGAGCAATCAGCCCCAGCATTTT
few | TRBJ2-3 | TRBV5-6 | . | CASSLGWGRPDTQYF | TGTGCCAGCAGCTTGGGATGGGGGAGGCCAGATACGCAGTATTTT
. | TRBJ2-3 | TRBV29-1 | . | CSVEGGRSTDTQYF | TGCAGCGTTGAAGGGGGCAGGAGCACAGATACGCAGTATTTT
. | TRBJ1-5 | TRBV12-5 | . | CASGLVSGPYGKPQHF | TGTGCTAGTGGTTTGGTCTCCGGGCCCTACGGGAAGCCCCAGCATTTT
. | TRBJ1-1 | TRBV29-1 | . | CSVGGQVNTEAFF | TGCAGCGTTGGGGGACAAGTGAACACTGAAGCTTTCTTT
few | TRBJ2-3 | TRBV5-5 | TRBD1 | CASSSGQGASDTQYF | TGTGCCAGCAGCTCTGGACAGGGGGCTTCAGATACGCAGTATTTT
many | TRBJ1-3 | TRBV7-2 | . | CASSFVMGSGNTIYF | TGTGCCAGCAGCTTTGTCATGGGATCTGGAAACACCATATATTTT
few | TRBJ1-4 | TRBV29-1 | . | CSVGLGGGLGKLFF | TGCAGCGTTGGATTGGGTGGGGGACTCGGGAAACTGTTTTTT
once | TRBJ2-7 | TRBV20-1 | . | CSARGGTGEKRAHYEQHF | TGCAGTGCTAGGGGGGGGACAGGCGAAAAGAGGGCGCACTACGAGCAGCACTTC